This T cell receptor beta chain was identified in a study of Graves' ophthalmopathy and Graves' hyperthyroidism. The TCR beta CDR3 regions underwent amplification from RNA transcripts. First-round RT-PCR employed HTBI primers, with a second-round multiplex PCR after it. TCRdb analysed the multiplex PCR reads with MiXCR anew, one entry per CDR3 protein. The table lists under 200,000 distinct CDR3 sequences, under 40% of them singletons. This CDR3 spans 14 amino acids. Germline assignment: CDR1 MNHEY and CDR2 SVGAGI. V was pared by 7 bases and J by 0 bases, with 12 bases between. This clonotype was recorded at least ten times.

The sample taken for sequencing was peripheral blood. This sequence originates from a woman aged 40 to 50 with Graves' ophthalmopathy. The chain employs TRBV6-5 and TRBJ1-1; a weak D match, TRBD1 (5 bases). The CDR3 protein is CASTWDGLNTEAFF. The DNA of the CDR3 is TGTGCCAGCACCTGGGACGGCTTGAACACTGAAGCTTTCTTT.